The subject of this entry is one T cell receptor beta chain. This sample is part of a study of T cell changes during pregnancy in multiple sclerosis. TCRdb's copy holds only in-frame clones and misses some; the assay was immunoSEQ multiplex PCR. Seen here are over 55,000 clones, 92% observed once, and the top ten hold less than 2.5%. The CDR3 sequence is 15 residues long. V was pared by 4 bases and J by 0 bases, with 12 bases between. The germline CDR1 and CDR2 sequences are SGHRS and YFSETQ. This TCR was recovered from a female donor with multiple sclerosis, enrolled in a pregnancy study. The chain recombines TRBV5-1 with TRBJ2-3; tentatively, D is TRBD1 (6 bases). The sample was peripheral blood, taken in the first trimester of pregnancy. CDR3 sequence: CASSLDRTSTDTQYF. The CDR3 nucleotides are TGCGCCAGCAGCCTCGACAGGACTAGCACAGATACGCAGTATTTT.